This T cell receptor (beta chain) was found in a study of molecular identifiers for immune sequencing clone quantification. TCRdb recomputed calls from the PCR reads with MiXCR, one row per CDR3 protein. This table holds about half a million distinct CDR3 sequences, around 25% found once. Specimen: naive CD8+ T cells from blood, with Jurkat cell RNA spiked in. Subset given: FACS-sorted CD8+CD4-CCR7+CD45RA+ naive T cells. The receptor's source is a human donor in good health. Some libraries in this study had Jurkat cell RNA spiked in.

In nucleotides, the CDR3 is TGTGCCACCGACACGGGGGGACACACTGAAGCTTTCTTT. Its translation: CATDTGGHTEAFF. The J gene is TRBJ1-1, the V gene TRBV19; D possibly corresponds to TRBD1 (5 bases). The V and J ends lost 10 bases and 3 bases respectively, with 15 bases between them. Per the germline V gene, CDR1 is LNHDA and CDR2 is SQIVND (reference sequence). CDR3 length equals 13 residues.